This T cell receptor beta chain was identified in a study of blood T cell repertoires in COVID-19 (dated by TCRdb to 2019 to 2021). About the full investigation: The collaborator samples originated in the United States, Italy and Spain and spanned the acute and convalescent phases of COVID-19. The prospective study material was composed of cDNA or gDNA derived from T cells, B-cell-depleted T cells, or PBMCs. Deeply sampled blood TCRbeta repertoires from subjects exposed to, actively infected with, or recovered from COVID-19 were included in the dataset. The repertoires were released in a freely available public database meant as a resource for research on the immune response to SARS-CoV-2. Samples were obtained from the ongoing ImmuneRACE study (first 160 participants) and from over a thousand subjects provided by 6 global collaborators. Nearly every sample came with metadata listing a de-identified subject ID, COVID-19 status, age in years and sex. HLA class I and class II types, where available, came from metadata supplied by the sample provider rather than from assay-based typing.

The CDR3 runs 13 amino acids, cysteine and phenylalanine included. Just the 39-base CDR3 DNA is kept, in frame starting at base 1. Based on the germline V gene (reference sequence), the CDR1 and CDR2 sequences are GTSNPN and SVGIG. V is pared back by 5 bases and J by 0 bases, with 10 bases lying between the germline termini. The immunoSEQ Assay, a bias-controlled multiplex PCR, was used to amplify TCRbeta CDR3 regions from genomic DNA. The authors processed their data as follows. Nucleated cell counts per sample were estimated from amplification of reference gene primers within the assay. To quantify the absolute abundance of each unique TCRbeta CDR3 rearrangement, sequence reads were collapsed and filtered. Productive Simpson clonality was computed per sample as the square root of Simpson's diversity index over productive rearrangements. TCRdb's version of the immuneACCESS table is confined to in-frame rearrangements and falls short of the full clone set. An unresolved V gene accounts for under half of the shortfall where checked; the remainder is of unknown origin. Clone size and V and J calls were adopted from that table, with D and trimming inferred from the DNA. Within this sample are roughly 40,000 clones, with 70% to 90% of them counted one time only. The top ten hold more than 5% of the sample.

A remark on this clone: Which antigen it targets is not known. No clone much larger than this one lies a single base away; base qualities are absent.

The research as a whole found: The amount of clinical and demographic metadata varied by source and participant and was provided uncurated.

Collaborating institutions collected whole blood in K2EDTA tubes following their own protocols. Collaborator samples were shipped for TCRbeta analysis as frozen whole blood, isolated PBMCs, or DNA extracted from either sample type. Sequences were obtained from peripheral blood. This TCR derives from a man aged 35-49 years with active COVID-19. Recombination linked TRBV30 to TRBJ1-2; the D gene cannot be named for sure. The CDR3 sequence is CAWGEGANYGYTF. The nucleotides read TGTGCCTGGGGTGAGGGAGCTAACTATGGCTACACCTTC. Reference TRBV30 and TRBJ1-2 proteins supply the regions before and after the CDR3; the full variable domain is: SQTIHQWPATLVQPVGSPLSLECTVEGTSNPNLYWYRQAAGRGLQLLFYSVGIGQISSEVPQNLSASRPQDRQFILSSKKLLLSDSGFYLCAWGEGANYGYTFGSGTRLTVV.